This TCR beta chain came from a study of shared clonotypes between healthy human individuals. Details on this clone: Its antigen remains unknown. The same CDR3 can be traced to other DNA sequences in this sample.

Broader study findings: Few donors restricted represented genetic and exposure-history diversity. Of the naive CD4 clonotypes, roughly 5% were shared across several donors.

There were only Caucasian adults among the donors, and all lived in Nashville, Tennessee. A split of CD4+ cells into CD45RA+ naive and CD45RA-negative memory subsets was performed. The CDR3 runs to 15 residues. Germline loops: CDR1 SGHRS, CDR2 YFSETQ. Trimming took off 0 bases at V and 7 bases at J, with 14 bases between the two ends. Here immunoSEQ multiplex PCR was the method, and the copy in TCRdb shows in-frame clones only, minus some. Of about 2.4 million clones listed, 80% to 95% are singletons. This TCR came from a man in his late teens or twenties in good health. Some clones in this sample may be carry-over from other donors' samples. This chain connects TRBV5-1 to TRBJ2-1; tentatively, D is TRBD2 (5 bases). Sequencing was done on a sample of naive CD4+ T cells from PBMCs. The sample's subset: CD45RA+ positively selected. Here the CDR3 reads CASSLGTGGGNEQFF. The CDR3 nucleotides are TGCGCCAGCAGCTTGGGGACTGGCGGCGGTAATGAGCAGTTCTTC.